The 2 T cell receptor beta chains in this list originate from one sample, sequenced in a study of T cell repertoires in cytomegalovirus infection. TCRdb independently ran MiXCR on the reads; one entry per CDR3 protein. This repertoire shows around 570,000 distinct CDR3 sequences, just under 40% found once; its top ten account for around 46%. These receptors' targets are unknown. Sequencing used cultured PBMCs, obtained from culture after CMV antigen stimulation. All receptors come from a human donor in good health (CMV status not recorded). Some clones in this sample may be carry-over from other donors' samples.

The CDR3 reads CSAVSGTRGSYEQYF. CDR3 DNA: TGCAGTGCGGTCTCCGGGACCCGAGGCTCCTACGAGCAGTACTTC. The chain combines TRBV20-1 with TRBJ2-7; TRBD1 or TRBD2 may be the D gene (5 bases each). V lost 6 bases and J 0 bases, leaving 18 bases between the germline ends. The CDR3 length is 15 residues. CDR1 and CDR2 (germline): DFQATT, SNEGSKA (reference sequence).

J is TRBJ2-1 and V is TRBV24-1; 14 positions agree with TRBD2. V lost 4 bases, J lost 8 bases, and 6 bases stayed unmatched. Per the germline V gene, CDR1 is KGHDR and CDR2 is SFDVKD. The length of the CDR3 is 16 residues. This CDR3 is CATSDLRLAGGDEQFF. CDR3 DNA: TGTGCCACCAGTGACCTGCGACTAGCGGGGGGGGATGAGCAGTTCTTC.